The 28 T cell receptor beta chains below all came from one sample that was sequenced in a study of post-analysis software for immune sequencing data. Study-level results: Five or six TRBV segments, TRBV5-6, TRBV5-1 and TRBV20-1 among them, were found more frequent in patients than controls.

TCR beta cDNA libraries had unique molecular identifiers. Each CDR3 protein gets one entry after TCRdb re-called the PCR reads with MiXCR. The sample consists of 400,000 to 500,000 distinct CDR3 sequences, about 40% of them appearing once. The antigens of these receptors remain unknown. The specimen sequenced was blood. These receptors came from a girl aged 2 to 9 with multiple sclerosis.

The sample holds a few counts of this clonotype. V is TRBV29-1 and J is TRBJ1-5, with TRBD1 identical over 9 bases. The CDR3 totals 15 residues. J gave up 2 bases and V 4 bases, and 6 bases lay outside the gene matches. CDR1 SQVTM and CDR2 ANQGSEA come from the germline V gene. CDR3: CSVGGDRAGNQPQHF. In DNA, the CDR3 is TGCAGCGTTGGGGGGGACAGGGCAGGCAATCAGCCCCAGCATTTT.

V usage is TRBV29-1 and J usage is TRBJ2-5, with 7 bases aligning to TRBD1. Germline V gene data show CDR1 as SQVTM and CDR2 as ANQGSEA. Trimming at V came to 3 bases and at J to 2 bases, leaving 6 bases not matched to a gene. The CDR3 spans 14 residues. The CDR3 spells CSVERTGTQETQYF. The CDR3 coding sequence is TGCAGCGTTGAGCGGACAGGAACGCAAGAGACCCAGTACTTC.

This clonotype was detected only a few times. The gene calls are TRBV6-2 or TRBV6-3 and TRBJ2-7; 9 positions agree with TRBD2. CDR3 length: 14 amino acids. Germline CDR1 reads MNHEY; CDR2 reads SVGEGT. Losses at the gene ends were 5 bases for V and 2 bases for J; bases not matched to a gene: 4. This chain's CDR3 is CASSVTSGPYEQYF. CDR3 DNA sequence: TGTGCCAGCAGTGTGACTAGCGGACCCTACGAGCAGTACTTC.

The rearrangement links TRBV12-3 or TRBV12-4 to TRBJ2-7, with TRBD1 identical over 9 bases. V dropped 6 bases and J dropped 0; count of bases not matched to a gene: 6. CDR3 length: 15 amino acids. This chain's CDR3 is CASSKGDRVSYEQYF. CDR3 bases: TGTGCCAGCAGCAAGGGGGACAGGGTCTCCTACGAGCAGTACTTC.

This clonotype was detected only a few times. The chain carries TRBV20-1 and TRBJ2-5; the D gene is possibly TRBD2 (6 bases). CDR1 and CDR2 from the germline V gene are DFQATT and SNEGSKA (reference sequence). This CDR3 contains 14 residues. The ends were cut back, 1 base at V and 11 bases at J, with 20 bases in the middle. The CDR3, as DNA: TGCAGTGCTAGAGCTCGACTTAGCGGAAGGGAGCAGTACTTC. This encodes CSARARLSGREQYF.

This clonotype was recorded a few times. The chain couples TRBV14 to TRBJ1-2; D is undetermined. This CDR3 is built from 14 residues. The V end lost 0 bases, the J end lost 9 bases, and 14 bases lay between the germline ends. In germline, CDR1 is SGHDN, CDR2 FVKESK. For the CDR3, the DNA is TGTGCCAGCAGCCAAGATCAAATTGTACAGAGCTACACCTTC. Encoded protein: CASSQDQIVQSYTF.

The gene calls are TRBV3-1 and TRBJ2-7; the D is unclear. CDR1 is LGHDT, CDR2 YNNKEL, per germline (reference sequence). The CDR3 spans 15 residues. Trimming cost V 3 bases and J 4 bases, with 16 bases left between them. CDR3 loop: CASSQSSGENYEQYF. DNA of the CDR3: TGTGCCAGCAGCCAGAGTTCTGGGGAAAATTACGAGCAGTACTTC.

DNA for the CDR3: TGTGCCAGCAGTTACGCAGAGGTGCTAGCGCCCTACGAGCAGTACTTC. It specifies CASSYAEVLAPYEQYF. This chain links TRBV6-5 with TRBJ2-7; tentative D call: TRBD2 (6 bases). The length of the CDR3 is 16 residues. Germline loops: CDR1 MNHEY, CDR2 SVGAGI. The ends were cut back, 2 bases at V and 2 bases at J, with 16 bases in the middle.

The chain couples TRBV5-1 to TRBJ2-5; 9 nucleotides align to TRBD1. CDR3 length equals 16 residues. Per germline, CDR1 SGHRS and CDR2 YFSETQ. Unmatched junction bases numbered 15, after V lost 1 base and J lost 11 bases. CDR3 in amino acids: CASSLTLPGQGIRQYF. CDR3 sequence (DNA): TGCGCCAGCAGCTTGACTCTTCCGGGACAGGGTATAAGGCAGTACTTC.

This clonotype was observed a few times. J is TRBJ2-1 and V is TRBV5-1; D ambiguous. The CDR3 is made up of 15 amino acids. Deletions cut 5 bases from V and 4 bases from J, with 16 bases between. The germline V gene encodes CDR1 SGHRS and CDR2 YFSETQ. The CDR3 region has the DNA TGCGCCAGCAGACAAACAACGTTGTCTTACAATGAGCAGTTCTTC. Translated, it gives CASRQTTLSYNEQFF.

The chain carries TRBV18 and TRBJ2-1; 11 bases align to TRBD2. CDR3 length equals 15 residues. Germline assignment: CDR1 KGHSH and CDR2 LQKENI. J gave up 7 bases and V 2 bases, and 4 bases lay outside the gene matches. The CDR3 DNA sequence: TGTGCCAGCTCACCAAATCTAGCGGGAGGAAATGAGCAGTTCTTC. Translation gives CASSPNLAGGNEQFF.

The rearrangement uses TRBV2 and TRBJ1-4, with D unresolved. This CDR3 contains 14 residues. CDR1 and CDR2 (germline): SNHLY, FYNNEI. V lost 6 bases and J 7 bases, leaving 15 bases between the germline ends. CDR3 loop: CASRVIARGEKLFF. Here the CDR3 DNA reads TGTGCCAGCAGGGTCATCGCCCGCGGTGAAAAACTGTTTTTT. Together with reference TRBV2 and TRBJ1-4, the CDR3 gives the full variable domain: EPEVTQTPSHQVTQMGQEVILRCVPISNHLYFYWYRQILGQKVEFLVSFYNNEISEKSEIFDDQFSVERPDGSNFTLKIRSTKLEDSAMYFCASRVIARGEKLFFGSGTQLSVL.

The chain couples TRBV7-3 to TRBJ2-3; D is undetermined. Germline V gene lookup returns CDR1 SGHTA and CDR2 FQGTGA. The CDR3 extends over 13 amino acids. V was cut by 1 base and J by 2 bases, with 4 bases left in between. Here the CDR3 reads CASSLNPTDTQYF. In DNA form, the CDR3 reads TGTGCCAGCAGCTTAAATCCCACAGATACGCAGTATTTT.

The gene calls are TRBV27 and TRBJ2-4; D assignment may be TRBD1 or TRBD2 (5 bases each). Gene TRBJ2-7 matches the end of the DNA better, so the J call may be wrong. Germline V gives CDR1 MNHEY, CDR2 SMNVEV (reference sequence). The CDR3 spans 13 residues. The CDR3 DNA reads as TGTGCCAGCAGTGGGAAGGGGACCCGCGAGCAGTACTTC. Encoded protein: CASSGKGTREQYF.

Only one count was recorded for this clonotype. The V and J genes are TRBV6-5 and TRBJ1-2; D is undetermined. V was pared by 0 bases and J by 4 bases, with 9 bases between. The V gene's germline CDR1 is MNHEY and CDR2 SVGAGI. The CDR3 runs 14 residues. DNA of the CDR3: TGTGCCAGCAGTTACTCAAAGGACCGCTATGGCTACACCTTC. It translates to CASSYSKDRYGYTF.

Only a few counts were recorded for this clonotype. This CDR3 reads CATSDAGTGLNQPQHF. CDR3 nucleotides: TGTGCCACCAGTGACGCCGGGACAGGGCTTAATCAGCCCCAGCATTTT. This chain connects TRBV24-1 to TRBJ1-5; 9 bases are shared with TRBD1. The V gene's germline CDR1 is KGHDR and CDR2 SFDVKD. The V gene end was trimmed by 4 bases and the J gene end by 4 bases; junction bases not matched to a gene: 7. CDR3 length: 16 residues.

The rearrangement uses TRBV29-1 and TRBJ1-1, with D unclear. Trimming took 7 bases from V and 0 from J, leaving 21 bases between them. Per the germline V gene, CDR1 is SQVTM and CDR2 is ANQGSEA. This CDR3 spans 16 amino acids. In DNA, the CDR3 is TGCAGCGCCCCGGTTTATGGGAGGGAGGTGAACACTGAAGCTTTCTTT. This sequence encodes CSAPVYGREVNTEAFF.

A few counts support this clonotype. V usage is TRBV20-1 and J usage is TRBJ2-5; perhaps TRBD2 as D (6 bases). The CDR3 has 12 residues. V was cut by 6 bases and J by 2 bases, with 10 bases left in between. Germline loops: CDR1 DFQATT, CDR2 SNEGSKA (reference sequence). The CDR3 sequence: CSAFSGQETQYF. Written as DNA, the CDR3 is TGCAGTGCATTTAGCGGTCAAGAGACCCAGTACTTC.

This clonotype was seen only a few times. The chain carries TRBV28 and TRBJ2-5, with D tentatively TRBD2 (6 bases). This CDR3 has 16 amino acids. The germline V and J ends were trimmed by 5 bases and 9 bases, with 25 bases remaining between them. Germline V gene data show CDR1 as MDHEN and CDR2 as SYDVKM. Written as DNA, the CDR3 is TGTGCCAGCAGTCTACGCCGGGACTTCCGAGGCGGGTCCCAGTACTTC. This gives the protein CASSLRRDFRGGSQYF.

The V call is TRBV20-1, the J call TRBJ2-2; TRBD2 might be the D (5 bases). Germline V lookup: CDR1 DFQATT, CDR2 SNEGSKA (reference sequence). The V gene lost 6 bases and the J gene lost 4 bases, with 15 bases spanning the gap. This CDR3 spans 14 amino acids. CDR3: CSAQRLAATGELFF. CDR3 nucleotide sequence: TGCAGTGCCCAGCGGCTAGCCGCCACCGGGGAGCTGTTTTTT.

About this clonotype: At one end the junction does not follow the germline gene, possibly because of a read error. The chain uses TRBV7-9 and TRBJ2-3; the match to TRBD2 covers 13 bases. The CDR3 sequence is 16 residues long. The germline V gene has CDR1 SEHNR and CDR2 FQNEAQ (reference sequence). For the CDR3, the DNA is TGTTCCAGCAGCTTCGGACTAGCGGGAGACACAGATACGCAGTATTTT. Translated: CSSSFGLAGDTDTQYF.

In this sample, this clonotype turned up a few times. CDR3 in amino acids: CSAVRGGADEKLFF. Written as DNA, the CDR3 is TGCAGTGCCGTTAGGGGGGGAGCTGATGAAAAACTGTTTTTT. The chain employs TRBV20-1 and TRBJ1-4; TRBD1 might be the D (6 bases). The V gene lost 6 bases and the J gene lost 6 bases, with 17 bases spanning the gap. Germline lookup yields CDR1 DFQATT and CDR2 SNEGSKA (reference sequence). The CDR3 consists of 14 residues.

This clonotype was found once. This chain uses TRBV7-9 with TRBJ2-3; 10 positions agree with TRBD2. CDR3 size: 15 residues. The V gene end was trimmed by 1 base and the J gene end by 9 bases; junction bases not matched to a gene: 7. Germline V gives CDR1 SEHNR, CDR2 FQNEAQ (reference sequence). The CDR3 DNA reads TGTGCCAGCAGCTTAGTCTTCCTAGCGGGAGACACGCAGTATTTT. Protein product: CASSLVFLAGDTQYF.

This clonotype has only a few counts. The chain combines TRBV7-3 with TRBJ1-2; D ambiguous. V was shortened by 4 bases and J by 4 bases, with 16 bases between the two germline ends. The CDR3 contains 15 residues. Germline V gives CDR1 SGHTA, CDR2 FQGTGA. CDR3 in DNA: TGTGCCAGCAGCTCACCGACGGGCGAAGTCTATGGCTACACCTTC. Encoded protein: CASSSPTGEVYGYTF.

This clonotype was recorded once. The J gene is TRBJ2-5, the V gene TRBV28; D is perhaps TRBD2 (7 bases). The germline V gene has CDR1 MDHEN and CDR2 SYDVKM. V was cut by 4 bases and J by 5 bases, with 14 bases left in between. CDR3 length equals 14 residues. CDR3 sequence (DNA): TGTGCCAGCAGTTCTGGGGGGGCAGGGGAGACCCAGTACTTC. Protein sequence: CASSSGGAGETQYF.

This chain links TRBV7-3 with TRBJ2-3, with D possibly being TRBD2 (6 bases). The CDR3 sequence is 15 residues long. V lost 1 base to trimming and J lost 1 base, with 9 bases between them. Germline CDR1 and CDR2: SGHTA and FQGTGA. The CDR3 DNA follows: TGTGCCAGCAGCTTAATGGAGGGGCGCACAGATACGCAGTATTTT. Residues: CASSLMEGRTDTQYF.

CDR3: CASSSPAGVDTEAFF. CDR3 sequence (DNA): TGTGCCAGCAGTTCCCCTGCGGGGGTGGACACTGAAGCTTTCTTT. The chain joins TRBV28 to TRBJ1-1, with D possibly TRBD1 on 5 matching bases. The CDR3 sequence is 15 residues long. The germline gives CDR1 MDHEN, CDR2 SYDVKM. V lost 4 bases and J lost 3, with 15 bases in between.

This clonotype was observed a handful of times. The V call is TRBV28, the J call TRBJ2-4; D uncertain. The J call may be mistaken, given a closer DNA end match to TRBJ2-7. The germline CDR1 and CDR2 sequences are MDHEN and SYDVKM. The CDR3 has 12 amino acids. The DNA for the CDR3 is TGTGCCAGCAGTTTGACAACCATCGAGCAGTACTTC. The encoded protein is CASSLTTIEQYF.